The rows below give T cell receptor beta chains drawn from one sample of a study of response to subunit inactivated influenza vaccine. TCRdb re-called the RT-PCR reads through MiXCR, storing one row per CDR3 protein. The table has roughly 700,000 distinct CDR3 sequences, approximately 15% seen once. Source: PBMCs from blood, taken 14 to 15 days before vaccination. Receptor source: a man aged 50-60 years who received an inactivated influenza vaccine. The CDR3 runs from the conserved cysteine through the conserved F or W. Each record gives: D gene, clone size, J gene, V gene, CDR3 protein, CDR3 DNA. A D gene is named only where the DNA matches it firmly. Not every row has a clone size; where given, it reads once, few, many or a size class.

D gene: -; clone size: few; J gene: TRBJ2-1; V gene: TRBV6-2/TRBV6-3; CDR3 protein: CASGIGNEQFF; CDR3 DNA: TGTGCCAGCGGGATAGGGAATGAGCAGTTCTTC
D gene: -; clone size: -; J gene: TRBJ1-5; V gene: TRBV6-2/TRBV6-3; CDR3 protein: CASSSRSTQPQHF; CDR3 DNA: TGTGCCAGCAGTTCTCGGAGCACTCAGCCCCAGCATTTT
D gene: TRBD2; clone size: -; J gene: TRBJ2-4; V gene: TRBV7-2; CDR3 protein: CASSAPLAGAGIQYF; CDR3 DNA: TGTGCCAGCAGCGCCCCTCTAGCGGGGGCCGGCATTCAGTACTTC
D gene: -; clone size: few; J gene: TRBJ2-7; V gene: TRBV5-6; CDR3 protein: CASSLANRDPSYEQYF; CDR3 DNA: TGTGCCAGCAGCTTGGCCAACAGGGACCCATCCTACGAGCAGTACTTC
D gene: -; clone size: -; J gene: TRBJ2-7; V gene: TRBV4-3; CDR3 protein: CASSQDQAYGRQYF; CDR3 DNA: TGCGCCAGCAGCCAAGATCAGGCCTACGGAAGACAGTACTTC
D gene: TRBD1; clone size: few; J gene: TRBJ2-5; V gene: TRBV20-1; CDR3 protein: CSATGQGAGETQYF; CDR3 DNA: TGCAGTGCTACGGGACAGGGGGCCGGAGAGACCCAGTACTTC
D gene: -; clone size: few; J gene: TRBJ2-7; V gene: TRBV19; CDR3 protein: CASSAHAVGGEQYF; CDR3 DNA: TGTGCCAGTAGTGCCCACGCGGTCGGAGGGGAGCAGTACTTC
D gene: TRBD2; clone size: -; J gene: TRBJ2-1; V gene: TRBV7-2; CDR3 protein: CASRRTSGTYEQFF; CDR3 DNA: TGTGCCAGCAGGCGGACTAGCGGGACCTATGAGCAGTTCTTC
D gene: TRBD1; clone size: -; J gene: TRBJ2-5; V gene: TRBV18; CDR3 protein: CASSPRAGTEETQYF; CDR3 DNA: TGTGCCAGCTCACCACGCGCCGGGACAGAAGAGACCCAGTACTTC
D gene: TRBD2; clone size: -; J gene: TRBJ2-7; V gene: TRBV5-1; CDR3 protein: CASSLTTGLAGGPVEQYF; CDR3 DNA: TGCGCCAGCAGCCTAACAACCGGACTAGCGGGAGGGCCTGTCGAGCAGTACTTC
D gene: -; clone size: many; J gene: TRBJ1-3; V gene: TRBV12-3/TRBV12-4; CDR3 protein: CASSRLSSSGNTIYF; CDR3 DNA: TGTGCCAGCAGTCGTCTATCGAGCTCTGGAAACACCATATATTTT
D gene: TRBD2; clone size: few; J gene: TRBJ2-5; V gene: TRBV12-3/TRBV12-4; CDR3 protein: CASSSGLAANQYF; CDR3 DNA: TGTGCCAGCAGTTCTGGACTAGCCGCGAACCAGTACTTC
D gene: -; clone size: few; J gene: TRBJ1-2; V gene: TRBV20-1; CDR3 protein: CSSGDGYTF; CDR3 DNA: TGCAGTTCAGGGGATGGCTACACCTTC
D gene: -; clone size: -; J gene: TRBJ2-1; V gene: TRBV12-3/TRBV12-4; CDR3 protein: CASSFSGFSYNEQFF; CDR3 DNA: TGTGCCAGCAGTTTCTCGGGATTCTCCTACAATGAGCAGTTCTTC
D gene: -; clone size: -; J gene: TRBJ2-2; V gene: TRBV27; CDR3 protein: CATWAGRDTGELFF; CDR3 DNA: TGTGCCACCTGGGCCGGGCGGGACACCGGGGAGCTGTTTTTT
D gene: TRBD2; clone size: -; J gene: TRBJ2-3; V gene: TRBV10-2; CDR3 protein: CASSERTSSGIRRPDTQYF; CDR3 DNA: TGCGCCAGCAGTGAGAGGACTAGCTCAGGTATCCGAAGGCCAGATACGCAGTATTTT
D gene: -; clone size: few; J gene: TRBJ2-3; V gene: TRBV5-1; CDR3 protein: CASTGDGHTDTQYF; CDR3 DNA: TGCGCCAGCACAGGGGACGGACACACAGATACGCAGTATTTT
D gene: -; clone size: -; J gene: TRBJ2-7; V gene: TRBV5-5; CDR3 protein: CASSLLLDSLEQYF; CDR3 DNA: TGTGCCAGCAGCTTGCTCCTAGATTCGCTCGAGCAGTACTTC
D gene: TRBD2; clone size: -; J gene: TRBJ2-1; V gene: TRBV20-1; CDR3 protein: CSARGTRGTYNEQFF; CDR3 DNA: TGCAGTGCTAGAGGGACTAGGGGAACGTACAATGAGCAGTTCTTC
D gene: TRBD2; clone size: many; J gene: TRBJ2-2; V gene: TRBV28; CDR3 protein: CASSPVGLAGTTGELFF; CDR3 DNA: TGTGCCAGCAGCCCAGTCGGACTAGCGGGAACTACCGGGGAGCTGTTTTTT
D gene: -; clone size: -; J gene: TRBJ2-1; V gene: TRBV14; CDR3 protein: CASSPGVRSYNEQFF; CDR3 DNA: TGTGCCAGCAGCCCGGGAGTCCGCTCCTACAATGAGCAGTTCTTC
D gene: -; clone size: many; J gene: TRBJ1-4; V gene: TRBV11-3; CDR3 protein: CASSHYATVRGEKLFF; CDR3 DNA: TGTGCCAGCAGCCATTACGCGACGGTCAGAGGAGAAAAACTGTTTTTT
D gene: TRBD1; clone size: many; J gene: TRBJ2-3; V gene: TRBV12-3/TRBV12-4; CDR3 protein: CASSSRQGTQYF; CDR3 DNA: TGTGCCAGCAGTTCACGACAGGGGACGCAGTATTTT
D gene: -; clone size: -; J gene: TRBJ2-5; V gene: TRBV7-6; CDR3 protein: CASSLGPSRETQYF; CDR3 DNA: TGTGCCAGCAGCTTAGGACCTAGCAGAGAGACCCAGTACTTC
D gene: TRBD2; clone size: -; J gene: TRBJ2-5; V gene: TRBV11-2; CDR3 protein: CASSLRRGGVLGSETQYF; CDR3 DNA: TGTGCCAGCAGCTTACGGCGGGGGGGCGTTCTCGGTTCGGAGACCCAGTACTTC
D gene: -; clone size: few; J gene: TRBJ2-7; V gene: TRBV6-1; CDR3 protein: CASIRDNSYEQYF; CDR3 DNA: TGTGCCAGCATCCGGGACAACTCCTACGAGCAGTACTTC
D gene: -; clone size: few; J gene: TRBJ1-1; V gene: TRBV19; CDR3 protein: CASSIEPPPRTEAFF; CDR3 DNA: TGTGCCAGTAGTATAGAACCACCGCCGCGCACTGAAGCTTTCTTT
D gene: -; clone size: -; J gene: TRBJ2-1; V gene: TRBV25-1; CDR3 protein: CASSDIRDAINEQFF; CDR3 DNA: TGTGCCAGCAGTGACATACGGGACGCAATCAATGAGCAGTTCTTC
D gene: -; clone size: many; J gene: TRBJ1-2; V gene: TRBV20-1; CDR3 protein: CSRTEGGVNYGYTF; CDR3 DNA: TGCAGCCGCACAGAGGGGGGAGTGAACTATGGCTACACCTTC
D gene: -; clone size: few; J gene: TRBJ1-1; V gene: TRBV28; CDR3 protein: CASSLGTPKAEAFF; CDR3 DNA: TGTGCCAGCAGTTTAGGGACCCCCAAAGCTGAAGCTTTCTTT
D gene: -; clone size: few; J gene: TRBJ1-5; V gene: TRBV7-2; CDR3 protein: CASSRADRNQPQHF; CDR3 DNA: TGTGCCAGCAGCCGCGCGGATCGAAATCAGCCCCAGCATTTT
D gene: TRBD2; clone size: many; J gene: TRBJ2-1; V gene: TRBV20-1; CDR3 protein: CSARDPRGSHNEQFF; CDR3 DNA: TGCAGTGCTAGAGATCCTCGCGGGAGCCACAATGAGCAGTTCTTC
D gene: -; clone size: -; J gene: TRBJ1-4; V gene: TRBV18; CDR3 protein: CASSPGRENEKLFF; CDR3 DNA: TGTGCCAGCTCACCGGGACGGGAGAATGAAAAACTGTTTTTT
D gene: TRBD2; clone size: -; J gene: TRBJ2-1; V gene: TRBV24-1; CDR3 protein: CATSDHRVLAGGYNEQFF; CDR3 DNA: TGTGCCACCAGTGACCACAGAGTCCTAGCGGGGGGGTACAATGAGCAGTTCTTC
D gene: -; clone size: few; J gene: TRBJ2-7; V gene: TRBV27; CDR3 protein: CASSLGPLGTYEQYF; CDR3 DNA: TGTGCCAGCAGTTTAGGGCCTTTGGGAACCTACGAGCAGTACTTC
D gene: -; clone size: few; J gene: TRBJ2-6; V gene: TRBV6-5; CDR3 protein: CASSYTSSGANVLTF; CDR3 DNA: TGTGCCAGCAGTTACACGAGCTCTGGGGCCAACGTCCTGACTTTC